The T cell receptor delta chain under discussion was sequenced for a study of gamma-delta chains in newborns, infants, children (dated by TCRdb to between 2018 and 2021). A note on the overall study: According to the study title, microbial exposure causes polyclonal expansion of innate gammadelta T cells right after birth. The study investigated how microbial exposure shaped innate gammadelta T cell populations in human newborns immediately after birth.

The V end gives up 4 bases and the J end 0 bases, leaving 5 bases in the junction not matched to a gene. Counted from cysteine to phenylalanine, this CDR3 has 19 amino acids. CDR3 DNA only is kept here, 57 bases in frame from base 1. CDR1 GEAIGNYY and CDR2 EKD are derived from the germline V gene. TCRdb shows the sequencer as Illumina MiSeq. With CATT, TCRdb called clones again from the public reads; duplicate DNA rows were later joined. The sample table contains more than 4,500 delta-chain clones; only one count was recorded for roughly 2.7% of them. 12% to 15% of the sample rests with the top ten. Notes on this clone: The antigen this receptor binds is unknown. No base qualities exist here, and no much larger clone lies one base off it.

The source is a child who was a newborn, infant or young child, either healthy, febrile or measles-vaccinated (not recorded which). The chain couples TRDV2 to TRDJ3; 13 central nucleotides agree with TRDD3. The sequenced sample was blood. The CDR3 amino acid sequence is: CACEKLGDTGSWDTRQMFF. The DNA is as follows: TGTGCCTGTGAGAAACTGGGGGATACGGGCTCCTGGGACACCCGACAGATGTTTTTC.